This T cell receptor beta chain came from a study of early T cells in non-severe SARS-CoV-2 infection. TCRdb re-analysed the 5' RACE reads in MiXCR, keeping a single row per CDR3 protein. This table has around 77,000 distinct CDR3 sequences, more than 10% appearing once. Trimming shortened V by 0 bases and J by 0 bases, and 5 bases separated the two germline ends. Germline CDR1 is MGHRA and CDR2 is YSYEKL. The CDR3 loop spans 14 amino acids. The sample consisted of whole blood, taken at baseline. The chain couples TRBV4-1 to TRBJ1-1, with D hard to call. The origin of this receptor is an adult who was a healthcare worker with PCR-confirmed SARS-CoV-2 infection or an uninfected control (not recorded which). The donor label of this sample is uncertain. This chain's CDR3 is CASSQDPMNTEAFF. The CDR3 nucleotides are TGCGCCAGCAGCCAAGATCCTATGAACACTGAAGCTTTCTTT.